This note documents a single TCR beta chain sequence. TCRdb's copy holds only in-frame clones and misses some; the assay was immunoSEQ multiplex PCR. The table lists more than 95,000 clones, approximately 87% of them singletons. This CDR3 contains 15 residues. Germline CDR1 is MNHEY and CDR2 is SMNVEV (reference sequence). J lost 2 bases, V lost 7 bases, and 6 bases had no gene match. The entry originates in a study of T cell responses to AZD1222 COVID-19 vaccine. The sequence derives from an adult in good health. This chain uses TRBV27 with TRBJ1-5; 9 nucleotides line up with TRBD1. Sequenced material: peripheral blood, taken on day 0 of AZD1222 vaccination. The CDR3: CASKNTGGGNQPQHF. The CDR3 coding sequence is TGTGCCAGCAAAAATACAGGGGGCGGCAATCAGCCCCAGCATTTT.